Listed here are 10 T cell receptor beta chains from one sample, sequenced in a study of blood T cell repertoires in COVID-19. TCRdb keeps only in-frame clones here, not all; method: immunoSEQ multiplex PCR. Of 180,000 or so clones listed, 80% to 90% are singletons. Sample: peripheral blood. The receptors stem from a woman between 40 and 50 years old with COVID-19, enrolled during active disease.

This chain uses TRBV7-9 with TRBJ2-1, with TRBD2 matching 12 bases. Germline-derived CDR1 and CDR2 are SEHNR and FQNEAQ (reference sequence). The CDR3 runs to 15 residues. J was trimmed by 6 bases and V by 5 bases; bases with no gene match: 5. The CDR3 sequence: CASSLGLAGRNEQFF. The CDR3 DNA reads TGTGCCAGCAGCCTCGGACTAGCGGGGCGCAATGAGCAGTTCTTC.

The chain's CDR3 is CSVESGGNTIYF. The CDR3 coding sequence is TGCAGCGTTGAGTCAGGTGGAAACACCATATATTTT. The chain combines TRBV29-1 with TRBJ1-3; D uncertain. Trimming pared 3 bases from V and 3 bases from J, leaving 6 bases between. Per germline, CDR1 SQVTM and CDR2 ANQGSEA. The CDR3 spans 12 residues.

This chain uses TRBV9 with TRBJ1-1; D might be TRBD1 (5 bases). CDR1 is SGDLS and CDR2 is YYNGEE in the germline V gene. Trimming removed 1 base from V and 6 bases from J, with 10 bases in between. This CDR3 is 13 amino acids long. This CDR3 reads CASSVTGASEAFF. As DNA, the CDR3 is TGTGCCAGCAGCGTAACTGGGGCCTCTGAAGCTTTCTTT.

This clone occurred once. This CDR3 reads CASLSTGLGNQPQHF. CDR3 sequence (DNA): TGTGCCAGTCTATCAACAGGGTTAGGAAATCAGCCCCAGCATTTT. J is TRBJ1-5 and V is TRBV19; weak D call: TRBD1 (6 bases). V shed 8 bases and J shed 4 bases, with 18 bases lying between them. CDR1 and CDR2 (germline): LNHDA, SQIVND (reference sequence). This CDR3 is 15 amino acids long.

The chain uses TRBV5-6 and TRBJ1-6; D might be TRBD1 (6 bases). Germline lookup yields CDR1 SGHDT and CDR2 YYEEEE. This CDR3 spans 16 amino acids. V was shortened by 1 base and J by 5 bases, with 13 bases between the two germline ends. The CDR3 loop is CASSLSQGRDNSPLHF. The CDR3 DNA reads TGTGCCAGCAGCTTGTCACAGGGAAGGGATAATTCACCCCTCCACTTT. Together with reference TRBV5-6 and TRBJ1-6, the CDR3 gives the full variable domain: DAGVTQSPTHLIKTRGQQVTLRCSPKSGHDTVSWYQQALGQGPQFIFQYYEEEERQRGNFPDRFSGHQFPNYSSELNVNALLLGDSALYLCASSLSQGRDNSPLHFGNGTRLTVT.

This clone was seen a handful of times. The chain recombines TRBV4-2 with TRBJ1-1, with D possibly matching TRBD1 (5 bases). The CDR3 has 13 residues. Germline-derived CDR1 and CDR2 are LGHNA and YNFKEQ. The germline V and J ends were trimmed by 1 base and 14 bases, with 17 bases remaining between them. The CDR3 is CASSQGRDRKGFF. The CDR3 DNA follows: TGTGCCAGCAGCCAAGGTAGAGACAGAAAAGGATTCTTT.

This chain links TRBV6-6 with TRBJ1-1; D not resolved. Trimming removed 6 bases at V and 7 bases at J, with 15 bases between. The V gene's germline CDR1 is MNHNY and CDR2 SVGAGI (reference sequence). The CDR3 runs 13 residues. CDR3 amino acids: CASSPVVFVEAFF. CDR3 DNA sequence: TGTGCCAGCAGCCCGGTGGTGTTTGTTGAAGCTTTCTTT.

The chain combines TRBV3-1 (or the pseudogene TRBV3-2) with TRBJ2-5, with D perhaps matching TRBD1 (6 bases). This CDR3 is 14 amino acids long. Germline V lookup: CDR1 LGHDT, CDR2 YNNKEL (reference sequence). V dropped 4 bases and J dropped 5 bases, with 14 bases sitting between them. The CDR3, as DNA: TGTGCCAGCAGCCGCCGGGACACCGAGGAGACCCAGTACTTC. It is translated as CASSRRDTEETQYF.

The V call is TRBV27, the J call TRBJ1-6; no reliable D call. The germline V gene has CDR1 MNHEY and CDR2 SMNVEV (reference sequence). The CDR3 spans 14 residues. V lost 2 bases, J lost 14 bases, and 16 bases lay in between. The CDR3 reads CASSLESARRALHF. The DNA for the CDR3 is TGTGCCAGCAGTTTAGAAAGCGCCAGGCGGGCCCTCCACTTT.

The chain couples TRBV6-5 to TRBJ2-1; TRBD1 matches at 9 bases. Germline V gives CDR1 MNHEY, CDR2 SVGAGI. Trimming removed 6 bases from V and 7 bases from J; junction bases left unmatched: 10. CDR3 size: 15 residues. In DNA form, the CDR3 reads TGTGCCAGCAGGAACAGGGGGCGCTACGGAAATGAGCAGTTCTTC. This sequence encodes CASRNRGRYGNEQFF.